This TCR beta chain was captured by sequencing in a study of T cells after yellow fever vaccination. The overall study: For low cell numbers, libraries were made with SMART-Seq v4 Ultra Low Input. Study-level results: The study found a weaker secondary response that peaked faster, day 5 versus 15.

This clonotype was seen only a few times. The antigen is not known. The study made its TCR cDNA through 5'RACE template switching. That step introduced a universal primer site along with UMIs. A single record per CDR3 protein comes from TCRdb applying MiXCR to the 5' RACE reads. The profile covers some 400,000 distinct CDR3 sequences, with 6.2% appearing a single time and approximately 16% taken by the ten largest. This TCR was sampled from a man aged 25 to 40 who received the YFV17D yellow fever vaccine. Sequencing used PBMCs, obtained 5 days after the yellow fever booster vaccination.

The chain's CDR3 is CASSPVGTATDTQYF. The CDR3 region has the DNA TGTGCCAGCAGTCCCGTCGGGACAGCCACAGATACGCAGTATTTT. The chain links TRBV3-1 to TRBJ2-3, with 7 nucleotides matching TRBD1. Germline CDR1 reads LGHDT; CDR2 reads YNNKEL (reference sequence). V dropped 6 bases and J dropped 2; count of bases not matched to a gene: 8. This CDR3 has 15 residues.